A single sample gave rise to the 20 T cell receptor beta chains below, sequenced in a study of blood T cell repertoires in COVID-19 (dated by TCRdb to the early 2020s). Library generation was performed with the immunoSEQ multiplex PCR assay. Held by TCRdb, this immuneACCESS table contains in-frame sequences only and omits some clones. Under half of the omission traces to an unresolved V gene where checked; the cause of the rest is unknown. Counted in this sample were 45,000 to 65,000 clones; 90% of them appeared once. The top ten clonotypes cover 3% to 4% of the sample. The sample consisted of peripheral blood. The receptors originated from a human donor in a cohort sampled during active COVID-19.

The chain combines TRBV24-1 with TRBJ2-2, with a possible D match to TRBD2 (5 bases). Between the trimmed V and J ends, which lost 9 bases and 6 bases, there was a span of 13 bases. Germline CDR1 is KGHDR and CDR2 is SFDVKD. CDR3 length: 13 amino acids. The CDR3 loop is CATALGSSGELFF. The CDR3 DNA is TGTGCCACCGCACTAGGCTCGTCCGGGGAGCTGTTTTTT.

The chain combines TRBV28 with TRBJ2-5; TRBD1 is a possible D gene (5 bases). Germline V gene lookup returns CDR1 MDHEN and CDR2 SYDVKM. The CDR3 has 15 amino acids. With 4 bases removed from V and 5 bases from J, the gap between germline ends came to 17 bases. Here the CDR3 reads CASSSDRAGRETQYF. CDR3 nucleotides: TGTGCCAGCAGTTCAGACAGAGCCGGGCGTGAGACCCAGTACTTC.

The chain employs TRBV5-5 and TRBJ2-3; no reliable D call. Deletions cut 0 bases from V and 4 bases from J, with 6 bases between. CDR3 length equals 13 residues. Germline V gives CDR1 SGHKS, CDR2 YYEKEE (reference sequence). CDR3 residues: CASSLALADTQYF. The CDR3 bases are TGTGCCAGCAGCTTGGCCTTAGCAGATACGCAGTATTTT.

The gene calls are TRBV27 and TRBJ2-7; 9 bases are a match to TRBD1. CDR1 and CDR2 (germline): MNHEY, SMNVEV (reference sequence). Losses at the gene ends were 3 bases for V and 3 bases for J; bases not matched to a gene: 12. The CDR3 length is 17 residues. In DNA, the CDR3 is TGTGCCAGCAGTTTTACCGCCGGACAGGGGCAGCACTACGAGCAGTACTTC. Residues: CASSFTAGQGQHYEQYF.

V usage is TRBV5-4 and J usage is TRBJ2-5, with TRBD2 as a possible D gene (7 bases). V dropped 4 bases and J dropped 5 bases, with 15 bases sitting between them. This CDR3 comprises 14 residues. The V gene's germline CDR1 is SGHNT and CDR2 YYREEE (reference sequence). CDR3 in amino acids: CASSTGGAGETQYF. DNA of the CDR3: TGTGCCAGCAGCACGGGGGGCGCGGGTGAGACCCAGTACTTC.

The chain has TRBV4-2 and TRBJ2-2, with D possibly matching TRBD2 (6 bases). In germline, CDR1 is LGHNA, CDR2 YNFKEQ. This CDR3 spans 15 amino acids. V was clipped by 0 bases and J by 4 bases, with 9 bases between them. The CDR3 region is CASSQEEGSTGELFF. The CDR3 DNA follows: TGTGCCAGCAGCCAAGAGGAGGGTAGCACCGGGGAGCTGTTTTTT.

The J gene is TRBJ1-2, the V gene TRBV5-1; D remains ambiguous. Germline V lookup: CDR1 SGHRS, CDR2 YFSETQ. The CDR3 covers 14 residues. V was cut by 7 bases and J by 6 bases, with 19 bases left in between. The CDR3 nucleotides read TGCGCCAGCCTGGACGAGGGTAGAAATCATGGCTACACCTTC. Translating gives CASLDEGRNHGYTF.

The gene calls are TRBV9 and TRBJ2-3; 9 bases are a match to TRBD2. Germline CDR1 reads SGDLS; CDR2 reads YYNGEE. V trimming: 0 bases; J trimming: 0 bases; junction bases outside the gene matches: 11. The CDR3 spans 19 residues. CDR3 coding DNA: TGTGCCAGCAGCGTAGTCGGTCTAGCGGGAAGACCTAGCACAGATACGCAGTATTTT. It yields the protein CASSVVGLAGRPSTDTQYF.

The chain couples TRBV10-3 to TRBJ2-5, with TRBD1 matching 7 bases. The germline V gene encodes CDR1 ENHRY and CDR2 SYGVKD. V was clipped by 4 bases and J by 0 bases; unmatched bases: 2. The CDR3 is 14 amino acids. In nucleotides, the CDR3 is TGTGCCATCAGTGGTACAGGGGACCAAGAGACCCAGTACTTC. This codes for CAISGTGDQETQYF.

This clone came up once. J is TRBJ1-6 and V is TRBV7-2; 9 bases are shared with TRBD1. The CDR3 is made up of 15 amino acids. Germline trimming cut 4 bases from V and 7 bases from J; bases unmatched to any gene: 5. Germline CDR1 is SGHTA and CDR2 is FQGNSA. The CDR3 nucleotides read TGTGCCAGCAGCTCTATTGGACAGGGGAATTCACCCCTCCACTTT. As protein: CASSSIGQGNSPLHF.

The V and J genes are TRBV7-2 and TRBJ2-1; 9 bases fit TRBD2. This CDR3 comprises 15 residues. V lost 5 bases to trimming and J lost 6 bases; unmatched junction nucleotides: 8. Germline CDR1 is SGHTA and CDR2 is FQGNSA. This CDR3 is CASSRSLAGGNEQFF. The CDR3 DNA reads TGTGCCAGCAGCAGATCACTAGCGGGTGGCAATGAGCAGTTCTTC. Based on the CDR3 plus reference TRBV7-2 and TRBJ2-1, the full variable domain is GAGVSQSPSNKVTEKGKDVELRCDPISGHTALYWYRQSLGQGLEFLIYFQGNSAPDKSGLPSDRFSAERTGGSVSTLTIQRTQQEDSAVYLCASSRSLAGGNEQFFGPGTRLTVL.

The V gene is TRBV5-1, the J gene TRBJ2-1, with 7 bases identical to TRBD2. The germline CDR1 and CDR2 sequences are SGHRS and YFSETQ. This CDR3 is 12 amino acids long. With V trimmed by 0 bases and J by 12 bases, 3 bases remained unmatched. CDR3 region: CASSLGLAAQFF. The CDR3 region has the DNA TGCGCCAGCAGCTTGGGGCTAGCGGCGCAGTTCTTC.

The chain links TRBV9 to TRBJ2-1, with D possibly being TRBD2 (6 bases). The germline CDR1 and CDR2 sequences are SGDLS and YYNGEE. V shed 2 bases and J shed 6 bases, with 15 bases lying between them. The CDR3 is 15 amino acids. The CDR3 DNA follows: TGTGCCAGCAGCGTGGACGTGGGTAGCGGCAATGAGCAGTTCTTC. It specifies CASSVDVGSGNEQFF. Variable domain in full (rest from reference TRBV9 and TRBJ2-1): DSGVTQTPKHLITATGQRVTLRCSPRSGDLSVYWYQQSLDQGLQFLIQYYNGEERAKGNILERFSAQQFPDLHSELNLSSLELGDSALYFCASSVDVGSGNEQFFGPGTRLTVL.

J is TRBJ1-5 and V is TRBV27; possibly TRBD1 for D (6 bases). The germline V gene has CDR1 MNHEY and CDR2 SMNVEV (reference sequence). CDR3 length: 15 amino acids. V was trimmed by 3 bases and J by 2 bases, leaving 11 bases between them. The CDR3 DNA sequence: TGTGCCAGCAGTTTTCCTTCAGGGGGCAATCAGCCCCAGCATTTT. This codes for CASSFPSGGNQPQHF.

This clone was observed a single time. The chain combines TRBV10-2 with TRBJ2-3; D is ambiguous. CDR1 is WSHSY, CDR2 SAAADI, per germline. This CDR3 spans 15 amino acids. Trimming removed 6 bases at V and 1 base at J, with 14 bases between. In nucleotides, the CDR3 is TGCGCCAGCAGCCACCGGCGTCAGGGCACAGATACGCAGTATTTT. Translation gives CASSHRRQGTDTQYF.

The chain has TRBV7-9 and TRBJ2-7; 7 bases map to TRBD2. The germline V gene encodes CDR1 SEHNR and CDR2 FQNEAQ (reference sequence). The CDR3 runs 13 residues. V trimming: 3 bases; J trimming: 6 bases; junction bases outside the gene matches: 5. The CDR3 region is CASSFLGGVEQYF. DNA of the CDR3: TGTGCCAGCAGCTTCTTGGGAGGGGTCGAGCAGTACTTC.

The chain carries TRBV9 and TRBJ1-1; TRBD1 agrees at 8 bases. The CDR3 runs 13 residues. CDR1 SGDLS and CDR2 YYNGEE come from the germline V gene. The trim removed 7 bases at V and 5 bases at J, leaving 7 bases unmatched. The CDR3 protein is CASGQGSTTEAFF. The CDR3, as DNA: TGTGCCAGCGGACAGGGAAGTACGACTGAAGCTTTCTTT.

The V gene is TRBV28, the J gene TRBJ2-3; 7 bases line up with TRBD1. J was trimmed by 5 bases and V by 5 bases; bases with no gene match: 22. Germline V gene sequence: CDR1 MDHEN, CDR2 SYDVKM. This CDR3 spans 19 amino acids. CDR3 sequence: CASSEPGDRVVLKLDTQYF. As DNA, the CDR3 is TGTGCCAGCAGTGAACCGGGTGACAGGGTTGTACTTAAATTAGATACGCAGTATTTT. The full variable domain, rest sourced from reference TRBV28 and TRBJ2-3, is DVKVTQSSRYLVKRTGEKVFLECVQDMDHENMFWYRQDPGLGLRLIYFSYDVKMKEKGDIPEGYSVSREKKERFSLILESASTNQTSMYLCASSEPGDRVVLKLDTQYFGPGTRLTVL.

The rearrangement uses TRBV5-4 and TRBJ1-2; D remains unclear. The V gene's germline CDR1 is SGHNT and CDR2 YYREEE (reference sequence). Trimming left V 0 bases short and J 4 bases short, with 13 bases between. CDR3 length equals 15 residues. The DNA of the CDR3 is TGTGCCAGCAGCTTGGAACCGGGAGCGAGCTATGGCTACACCTTC. It translates to CASSLEPGASYGYTF.

This chain links TRBV18 with TRBJ2-6, with a weak D call TRBD2 (5 bases). The CDR3 contains 15 residues. The V end was cut by 3 bases, the J end by 2 bases, with 8 bases between. Germline V gene sequence: CDR1 KGHSH, CDR2 LQKENI. For the CDR3, the DNA is TGTGCCAGCTCACCGCGGGTAGCTGGGGCCAACGTCCTGACTTTC. This sequence encodes CASSPRVAGANVLTF.